A selection of T cell receptor beta chains follows, all from one sample in a study of identical twins. TCRdb analysed the 5' RACE reads with MiXCR anew, one entry per CDR3 protein. Counted here are roughly 250,000 distinct CDR3 sequences, 6% to 8.5% occurring once; the ten biggest clones make up approximately 5.4%. These records were also assigned to another study, of yellow fever vaccine responses in identical twins.

The source material was CD8+ T cells sorted from blood. The receptors derive from a young woman in good health. Both conserved end residues are part of each CDR3. Fields, in order: clone size, J gene, V gene, CDR3 protein. Part of the rows lack a size; the others show once, few, many or a class for expanded clones.

many	TRBJ1-5	TRBV5-1	CASSLRGSQPQHF
.	TRBJ2-1	TRBV6-1	CASSIGTSINEQFF
few	TRBJ2-1	TRBV5-6	CASSLTWVSYNEQFF
.	TRBJ2-5	TRBV7-6	CASSLAGRKVGETQYF
many	TRBJ2-4	TRBV7-9	CASSLTSLAKNIQYF
many	TRBJ2-1	TRBV7-6	CASSLAGTSGNEQFF
.	TRBJ1-5	TRBV28	CASSIGRTRGNQPQHF
few	TRBJ2-2	TRBV29-1	CSVEVGHQTANTGELFF
many	TRBJ1-1	TRBV7-6	CASSPDGSTEAFF
.	TRBJ2-3	TRBV7-8	CASSPRTSGSKDTQYF
.	TRBJ1-6	TRBV20-1	CSARARGLYNSPLHF
few	TRBJ2-1	TRBV6-5	CASSYGPGQYNEQFF
few	TRBJ2-7	TRBV11-2	CASRLAGAPEQYF
few	TRBJ2-5	TRBV19	CASSSSGSRDEETQYF
many	TRBJ1-5	TRBV20-1	CSARGDREISNQPQHF
many	TRBJ2-5	TRBV12-3/TRBV12-4	CASTLSATQETQYF
few	TRBJ2-1	TRBV9	CASSPSDRALAGQSYNEQFF
.	TRBJ1-1	TRBV12-3/TRBV12-4	CASSPGTGGGFF
few	TRBJ2-2	TRBV29-1	CSVVWGSGELFF
.	TRBJ2-5	TRBV28	CASSPGLAGKRETQYF